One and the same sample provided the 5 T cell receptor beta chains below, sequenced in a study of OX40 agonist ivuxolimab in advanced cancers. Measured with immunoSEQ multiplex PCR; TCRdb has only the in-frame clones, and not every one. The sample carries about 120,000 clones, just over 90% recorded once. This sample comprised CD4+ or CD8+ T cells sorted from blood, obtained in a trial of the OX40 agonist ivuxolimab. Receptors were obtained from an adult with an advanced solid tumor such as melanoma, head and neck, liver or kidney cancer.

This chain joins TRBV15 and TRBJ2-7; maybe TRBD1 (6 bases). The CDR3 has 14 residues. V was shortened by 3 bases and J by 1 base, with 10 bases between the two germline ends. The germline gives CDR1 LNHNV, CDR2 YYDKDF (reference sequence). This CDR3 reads CATSRGAFSYEQYF. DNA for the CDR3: TGTGCCACCAGCAGGGGGGCCTTTTCCTACGAGCAGTACTTC.

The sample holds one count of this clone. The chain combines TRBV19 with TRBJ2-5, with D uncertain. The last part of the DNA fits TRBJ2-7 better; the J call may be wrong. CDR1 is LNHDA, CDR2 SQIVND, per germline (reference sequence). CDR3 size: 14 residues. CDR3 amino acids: CASSIQYPTYEQYF. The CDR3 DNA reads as TGTGCCAGTAGTATTCAATACCCAACCTACGAGCAGTACTTC.

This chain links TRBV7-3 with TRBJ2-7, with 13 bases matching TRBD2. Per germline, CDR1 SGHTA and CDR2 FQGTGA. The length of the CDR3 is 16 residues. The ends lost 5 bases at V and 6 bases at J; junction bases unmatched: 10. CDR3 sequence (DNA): TGTGCCAGCAGCACCGGGACTAGCGGGACAGCGACCGAGCAGTACTTC. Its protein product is CASSTGTSGTATEQYF. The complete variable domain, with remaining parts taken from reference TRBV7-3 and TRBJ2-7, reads GAGVSQTPSNKVTEKGKYVELRCDPISGHTALYWYRQSLGQGPEFLIYFQGTGAADDSGLPNDRFFAVRPEGSVSTLKIQRTERGDSAVYLCASSTGTSGTATEQYFGPGTRLTVT.

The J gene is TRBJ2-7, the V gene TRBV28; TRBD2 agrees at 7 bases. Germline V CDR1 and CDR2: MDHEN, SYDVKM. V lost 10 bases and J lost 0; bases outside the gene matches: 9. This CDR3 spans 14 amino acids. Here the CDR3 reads CAITTSRSSYEQYF. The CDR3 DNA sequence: TGTGCCATCACGACTAGCCGAAGCTCCTACGAGCAGTACTTC. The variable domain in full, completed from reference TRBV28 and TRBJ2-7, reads DVKVTQSSRYLVKRTGEKVFLECVQDMDHENMFWYRQDPGLGLRLIYFSYDVKMKEKGDIPEGYSVSREKKERFSLILESASTNQTSMYLCAITTSRSSYEQYFGPGTRLTVT.

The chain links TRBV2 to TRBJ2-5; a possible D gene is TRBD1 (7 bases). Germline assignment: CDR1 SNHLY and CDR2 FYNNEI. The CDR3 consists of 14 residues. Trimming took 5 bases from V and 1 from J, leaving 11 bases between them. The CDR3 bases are TGTGCCAGCAGTAGGAGGGGGCTCCAAGAGACCCAGTACTTC. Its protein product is CASSRRGLQETQYF.